This is a list of T cell receptor beta chains from one sample in a study of human T cells and chemical hapten exposure. TCRdb called the RACE reads again in MiXCR, with one record for every CDR3 protein. This table holds 50,000 or so distinct CDR3 sequences, around 4.5% found once. The source material was whole blood. The receptors originated from a human donor in good health. Some clones in this sample may be carry-over from other donors' samples. CDR3s include the opening cysteine and the closing phenylalanine or tryptophan. Fields, in order: J gene, V gene, clone size, D gene, CDR3 DNA, CDR3 protein. The D gene is left open where the match is weak. Not all rows give a size; the values are once, few, many and, for expanded clones, a class.

TRBJ2-3,TRBV7-9,.,TRBD1,TGTGCCAGCAGCCCACGGACAGGGGGCACAGATACGCAGTATTTT,CASSPRTGGTDTQYF
TRBJ2-7,TRBV6-1,few,TRBD2,TGTGCCAGCAGTGGCCGGACTAGCGGGAGTGCCTCCTACGAGCAGTACTTC,CASSGRTSGSASYEQYF
TRBJ2-1,TRBV29-1,many,.,TGCAGCGTTGTGACTCCCTCGTTGAATGAGCAGTTCTTC,CSVVTPSLNEQFF
TRBJ2-5,TRBV7-9,.,.,TGTGCCAGCAGCTTACCTAGCCTGTCTGTCGAGACCCAGTACTTC,CASSLPSLSVETQYF
TRBJ1-1,TRBV4-1,many,.,TGCGCCAGCAGCCTTCAGGGCAGGGAAGGCGCTTTCTTT,CASSLQGREGAFF
TRBJ2-7,TRBV21-1,.,.,TGTGCCAGCAGCACCTCCGGGCCTCGGCGGGCCGAGCAGTACTTC,CASSTSGPRRAEQYF
TRBJ2-3,TRBV7-2,many,TRBD2,TGTGCCAGCAGCGGGGAGGGTCGCACAGATACGCAGTATTTT,CASSGEGRTDTQYF
TRBJ2-4,TRBV2,many,.,TGTGCCAGTCGGACCATAGCCAAAAACATTCAGTACTTC,CASRTIAKNIQYF
TRBJ1-1,TRBV10-3,.,.,TGTGCCATCGGGAAGGGCCGCACTGAAGCTTTCTTT,CAIGKGRTEAFF
TRBJ1-2,TRBV28,many,.,TGTGCCAGCAGTCCCCCTCTGCTAGGTTACTATGGCTACACCTTC,CASSPPLLGYYGYTF
TRBJ2-7,TRBV6-6,many,TRBD1,TGTGCCAGCAGTTACTCAATGGGGGACAGGTCCCTCTACGAGCAGTACTTC,CASSYSMGDRSLYEQYF
TRBJ1-2,TRBV12-3/TRBV12-4,many,.,TGTGCCAGCAGTATTCAGGGTGGCTACACCTTC,CASSIQGGYTF
TRBJ2-3,TRBV12-3/TRBV12-4,many,.,TGTGCCAGCAGTTACGGTAGCACAGATACGCAGTATTTT,CASSYGSTDTQYF
TRBJ2-5,TRBV20-1,few,.,TGCAGTGCTAGGCCGAGGGAGGGGGTTGAAGAGACCCAGTACTTC,CSARPREGVEETQYF
TRBJ1-1,TRBV13,many,.,TGTGCCAGCAGCTTAGGTTCGGGGTTGGGCACTGAAGCTTTCTTT,CASSLGSGLGTEAFF
TRBJ2-5,TRBV20-1,.,TRBD2,TGCAGTGCTCTAGCGGGAACACAGACCCAGTACTTC,CSALAGTQTQYF
TRBJ2-3,TRBV6-5,many,TRBD2,TGTGCCAGCAGTTACGACGGGGGGGCCACAGATACGCAGTATTTT,CASSYDGGATDTQYF
TRBJ2-3,TRBV10-3,many,.,TGTGCCATCAGTGGCCGAGCGGGTAGGGCCACAGATACGCAGTATTTT,CAISGRAGRATDTQYF
TRBJ2-1,TRBV20-1,many,.,TGCAGTGGGAAGGCTGCCTCCTACAATGAGCAGTTCTTC,CSGKAASYNEQFF
TRBJ2-4,TRBV3-1,many,.,TGTGCCAGCAGCCAAGCATCAAGTAGAGGAAACATTCAGTACTTC,CASSQASSRGNIQYF
TRBJ2-3,TRBV5-1,many,.,TGCGCCAGCAGCTTGGATGGGGGCCCCACAGATACGCAGTATTTT,CASSLDGGPTDTQYF
TRBJ1-1,TRBV10-2,many,.,TGCGCCAGCAGGGGCAGGGCTAACACTGAAGCTTTCTTT,CASRGRANTEAFF
TRBJ2-2,TRBV20-1,few,.,TGCAGTGCTAGAGATTTTTGGGCCGGGGAGCTGTTTTTT,CSARDFWAGELFF
TRBJ2-7,TRBV4-1,many,TRBD2,TGCGCCAGCAGCCCTTTAACGGCGGGAGAGAGCTCCTACGAGCAGTACTTC,CASSPLTAGESSYEQYF
TRBJ2-1,TRBV9,.,TRBD1,TGTGCCAGCAGCGAGGACAGGACCCTCTACAATGAGCAGTTCTTC,CASSEDRTLYNEQFF
TRBJ1-1,TRBV29-1,many,.,TGCAGCGTTGGGCAGACGAACACTGAAGCTTTCTTT,CSVGQTNTEAFF
TRBJ2-7,TRBV7-6,many,.,TGTGCCAGCAGCTTAGCGGCGGGACGGGCCGGGGGTTACGAGCAGTACTTC,CASSLAAGRAGGYEQYF
TRBJ1-4,TRBV12-3/TRBV12-4,.,TRBD1,TGTGCCAGCAGTCAACTTGGGGACAGGGACGAAAAACTGTTTTTT,CASSQLGDRDEKLFF
TRBJ1-4,TRBV5-1,many,.,TGCGCCAGCAGCGCCCTAGGGCCTGAAAAACTGTTTTTT,CASSALGPEKLFF
TRBJ2-5,TRBV6-5,many,TRBD1,TGTGCCAGCAGTCCTGAAGCCGGGACAGCCGTTGGGGCCCAGTACTTC,CASSPEAGTAVGAQYF
TRBJ2-7,TRBV19,.,.,TGTGCCAGTAGTACCACCGCGGGACGGGACTACGAGCAGTACTTC,CASSTTAGRDYEQYF
TRBJ1-5,TRBV23-1,once,.,TGCGCCAGCAGTCAATCGATCGGGGGCCCGAGGAGGGATCAGCCCCAGCATTTT,CASSQSIGGPRRDQPQHF
TRBJ1-2,TRBV6-2/TRBV6-3,many,TRBD1,TGTGCCAGCAGTTACTCGAATACGGGACAGGGGGCTCTTGGCTACACCTTC,CASSYSNTGQGALGYTF
TRBJ1-2,TRBV5-1,many,.,TGCGCCAGCAGCTTGGCCGTCGGAGGAGGTAACTATGGCTACACCTTC,CASSLAVGGGNYGYTF
TRBJ2-3,TRBV24-1,many,TRBD2,TGTGCCACCAGTGATTTAGGGACTAGCGGGAGTCGGAGCACAGATACGCAGTATTTT,CATSDLGTSGSRSTDTQYF
TRBJ2-2,TRBV29-1,many,.,TGCAGCGTAAGGACGGACAGTAACACCGGGGAGCTGTTTTTT,CSVRTDSNTGELFF
TRBJ1-5,TRBV20-1,.,.,TGCAGTGCTACCGGACAGAGCAATCAGCCCCAGCATTTT,CSATGQSNQPQHF
TRBJ2-3,TRBV28,few,.,TGTGCCAGCAGTTTAGTTCCTTCTGCGGGGAAGACTCTGGGCACAGATACGCAGTATTTT,CASSLVPSAGKTLGTDTQYF
TRBJ2-5,TRBV7-9,many,.,TGTGCCAGCAGCTTCGAACACCCCCGTGGGACCCAGTACTTC,CASSFEHPRGTQYF
TRBJ1-2,TRBV29-1,many,.,TGCAGCGTTGAAGGGGAAAGAGGTTTCTATGGCTACACCTTC,CSVEGERGFYGYTF
TRBJ2-3,TRBV7-9,many,TRBD2,TGTGCCAGCAGCCCAGGACTAGCGGGGTCCCGCACAGATACGCAGTATTTT,CASSPGLAGSRTDTQYF
TRBJ1-6,TRBV5-1,.,TRBD1,TGCGCCAGCAGTATCACGACAGGGACGAATTCACCCCTCCACTTT,CASSITTGTNSPLHF
TRBJ2-3,TRBV5-4,.,TRBD2,TGTGCCAGCAGACCGGGACTAGCGGCTACAGATACGCAGTATTTT,CASRPGLAATDTQYF
TRBJ1-1,TRBV7-6,few,TRBD1,TGTGCCAGCAGCTTGGGTAGGGGACAGGGGGCGCTTACGGGCACTGAAGCTTTCTTT,CASSLGRGQGALTGTEAFF
TRBJ1-6,TRBV6-5,.,.,TGTGCCAGCAGTTCCGGGGGACCCCTCCACTTT,CASSSGGPLHF
TRBJ2-2,TRBV7-9,many,TRBD2,TGTGCCAGCAGTATAGCGGGAGATTCGACCGGGGAGCTGTTTTTT,CASSIAGDSTGELFF
TRBJ2-3,TRBV10-1,many,.,TGCGCCAGCAGTGATTGGAAGCGCCCAGATACGCAGTATTTT,CASSDWKRPDTQYF
TRBJ2-4,TRBV3-1,many,TRBD1,TGTGCCAGCAGCGAACGACAGGGAAACATTCAGTACTTC,CASSERQGNIQYF
TRBJ2-5,TRBV29-1,few,TRBD2,TGCAGCTCCTGGGGGGGGGGGTACCAAGAGACCCAGTACTTC,CSSWGGGYQETQYF
TRBJ2-7,TRBV15,.,TRBD1,TGTGCCACCAGCAGTCTCAGGACAGGGCTCTACGAGCAGTACTTC,CATSSLRTGLYEQYF
TRBJ2-7,TRBV28,many,TRBD1,TGTGCCAGCAGTGTGACAGGGGGCTACGAGCAGTACTTC,CASSVTGGYEQYF
TRBJ1-4,TRBV2,many,.,TGTGCCAGCAGCCCCCGGGTTCCGAATGAAAAACTGTTTTTT,CASSPRVPNEKLFF
TRBJ2-2,TRBV24-1,many,.,TGTGCCACCAGTCAACCCGTCGGGGAGCTGTTTTTT,CATSQPVGELFF
TRBJ2-3,TRBV5-6,.,.,TGTGCCAGCAGCCTCACTAACACAGATACGCAGTATTTT,CASSLTNTDTQYF
TRBJ1-6,TRBV27,many,.,TGTGCCAGTACGAGACAGTTTGTCGGTTCACCCCTCCACTTT,CASTRQFVGSPLHF
TRBJ2-1,TRBV7-3,many,.,TGTGCCAGCAGCTTCGGGACTCCGTGGGGAAATGAGCAGTTCTTC,CASSFGTPWGNEQFF
TRBJ2-7,TRBV27,many,TRBD2,TGTGCCAGTAGTTTGGGGAGCGGGAGGGCTTACGAGCAGTACTTC,CASSLGSGRAYEQYF
TRBJ2-5,TRBV5-4,many,.,TGTGCCAGCAGCTTGAAGGGCAAGAGAGTGTTCGCCCAGTACTTC,CASSLKGKRVFAQYF
TRBJ2-3,TRBV5-6,many,TRBD1,TGTGCCAGCACTGGGACAGGGGCCCTCACAGATACGCAGTATTTT,CASTGTGALTDTQYF
TRBJ2-3,TRBV20-1,many,.,TGCAGTGCTAGATCGGGCCGGGCTAGCATTATCGCAGATACGCAGTATTTT,CSARSGRASIIADTQYF